The 18 T cell receptor beta chains below were found in one sample sequenced in a study of beta chain features in type 1 diabetes. All of the isolated RNA was reverse transcribed, so expressed TCRB transcripts were sequenced. The assay was immunoSEQ multiplex PCR, and TCRdb's table has in-frame clones only and misses some. The table includes hundreds of thousands of clones, 13% detected once. No antigen has been assigned to these receptors. General study results and limits: TCRB CDR3 length was moderately but significantly reduced in all four CD4+ subsets of Type 1 diabetes patients.

The specimen was naive CD4+ T cells from blood. All receptors derive from a man aged 18-30 years with type 1 diabetes.

This clone was picked up a small number of times. CDR3 nucleotide sequence: TGTGCCAGCAGGGGACAGGGGACAACGGAGCCCCAGCATTTT. It translates to CASRGQGTTEPQHF. This rearrangement joins TRBV2 to TRBJ1-5, with 10 bases lining up with TRBD1. CDR1 is SNHLY, CDR2 FYNNEI, per germline. CDR3 size: 14 residues. J was trimmed by 8 bases and V by 6 bases; bases with no gene match: 7.

The chain uses TRBV5-6 and TRBJ2-4, with 10 positions matching TRBD1. The V segment lost 5 bases and the J segment 9 bases; nucleotides outside the gene matches: 20. Germline V gene data show CDR1 as SGHDT and CDR2 as YYEEEE. The CDR3 covers 18 residues. The CDR3 is CASRTLLGQGTPMGIQYF. CDR3 nucleotide sequence: TGTGCCAGCAGGACCTTGTTGGGACAGGGGACCCCGATGGGCATTCAGTACTTC.

This clone appeared a few times. V is TRBV11-2 and J is TRBJ2-5; TRBD2 agrees at 8 bases. Germline-derived CDR1 and CDR2 are SGHAT and FQNNGV. V lost 5 bases and J lost 5; bases outside the gene matches: 10. This CDR3 is built from 15 residues. Here the CDR3 reads CASSTPGLVIETQYF. The DNA of the CDR3 is TGTGCCAGCAGCACACCGGGACTAGTCATCGAGACCCAGTACTTC.

Only a few counts were recorded for this clone. V gene TRBV11-2 combines with J gene TRBJ2-3; TRBD1 aligns across 9 bases. This CDR3 has 16 amino acids. Germline V gene data show CDR1 as SGHAT and CDR2 as FQNNGV. V gave up 5 bases and J gave up 6 bases; unmatched junction bases: 12. The CDR3 is CASSRNPGQGPDTQYF. The CDR3 coding sequence is TGTGCCAGCAGCCGAAATCCGGGACAGGGCCCGGATACGCAGTATTTT.

This clone has just a few counts. The chain is built from TRBV27 and TRBJ1-2, with TRBD1 identical over 8 bases. The CDR3 is 14 residues long. J gave up 8 bases and V 7 bases, and 12 bases lay outside the gene matches. Germline values: CDR1 MNHEY, CDR2 SMNVEV (reference sequence). The CDR3 bases are TGTGCCAGCACCTCCGGGACAGGCCCCTTGGGCTACACCTTC. It translates to CASTSGTGPLGYTF.

This clone was counted only a few times. This rearrangement joins TRBV11-3 to TRBJ2-1; D perhaps matches TRBD1 (5 bases). Per the germline V gene, CDR1 is SGHNT and CDR2 is YENEEA. The CDR3 loop spans 11 amino acids. V gave up 5 bases and J gave up 9 bases, with 8 bases separating them. The CDR3 sequence: CASSAGSEQFF. CDR3 sequence (DNA): TGTGCCAGCAGCGCAGGGTCTGAGCAGTTCTTC. Combining the CDR3 with reference TRBV11-3 and TRBJ2-1 gives the whole variable domain EAGVVQSPRYKIIEKKQPVAFWCNPISGHNTLYWYLQNLGQGPELLIRYENEEAVDDSQLPKDRFSAERLKGVDSTLKIQPAELGDSAVYLCASSAGSEQFFGPGTRLTVL.

CDR3 sequence: CASSQPDQGTEAFF. The CDR3 region has the DNA TGCGCCAGCAGCCAACCTGACCAGGGGACTGAAGCTTTCTTT. The rearrangement uses TRBV4-1 and TRBJ1-1, with D tentatively TRBD1 (6 bases). This CDR3 contains 14 residues. CDR1 MGHRA and CDR2 YSYEKL come from the germline V gene. V gave up 2 bases and J gave up 5 bases, with 12 bases separating them.

This clone was observed a few times. The rearrangement uses TRBV30 and TRBJ1-1, with TRBD1 as a possible D gene (5 bases). Trimming shortened V by 3 bases and J by 9 bases, and 14 bases separated the two germline ends. This CDR3 spans 12 amino acids. CDR1 and CDR2 from the germline V gene are GTSNPN and SVGIG (reference sequence). The CDR3 nucleotides are TGTGCCTGGAGGCTTGACGGGACCCAAGCTTTCTTT. Residues: CAWRLDGTQAFF. Complete variable domain (other parts from reference TRBV30 and TRBJ1-1): SQTIHQWPATLVQPVGSPLSLECTVEGTSNPNLYWYRQAAGRGLQLLFYSVGIGQISSEVPQNLSASRPQDRQFILSSKKLLLSDSGFYLCAWRLDGTQAFFGQGTRLTVV.

To note about this clone: Other DNA sequences within the sample encode an identical CDR3. V gene TRBV27 combines with J gene TRBJ1-5, with TRBD1 identical over 8 bases. The length of the CDR3 is 13 residues. Germline values: CDR1 MNHEY, CDR2 SMNVEV (reference sequence). Losses at the gene ends were 5 bases for V and 6 bases for J; bases not matched to a gene: 3. CDR3 coding DNA: TGTGCCAGCAGTCGGACAGGGAGTCAGCCCCAGCATTTT. Encoded protein: CASSRTGSQPQHF.

The genes are TRBV7-2 and TRBJ2-3; no firm D call. The CDR3 length is 14 residues. Germline V gene data show CDR1 as SGHTA and CDR2 as FQGNSA. V lost 4 bases to trimming and J lost 5 bases, with 13 bases between them. The CDR3 reads CASSSLGPVDTQYF. The CDR3 DNA reads TGTGCCAGCAGCTCCCTAGGGCCAGTAGATACGCAGTATTTT. Filled out from reference TRBV7-2 and TRBJ2-3, the complete variable domain reads GAGVSQSPSNKVTEKGKDVELRCDPISGHTALYWYRQSLGQGLEFLIYFQGNSAPDKSGLPSDRFSAERTGGSVSTLTIQRTQQEDSAVYLCASSSLGPVDTQYFGPGTRLTVL.

The chain carries TRBV6-1 and TRBJ2-3, with D possibly matching TRBD2 (5 bases). There are 15 residues in the CDR3. Germline assignment: CDR1 MNHNS and CDR2 SASEGT. The V end lost 2 bases, the J end lost 2 bases, and 11 bases lay between the germline ends. In DNA form, the CDR3 reads TGTGCCAGCAGTGAAAGGCGGGTCACCACAGATACGCAGTATTTT. This encodes CASSERRVTTDTQYF.

This clone turned up a few times. This chain uses TRBV28 with TRBJ2-1; 8 bases are a match to TRBD2. Trimming took 6 bases from V and 2 from J; bases not matched to a gene: 6. From germline, CDR1 is MDHEN and CDR2 SYDVKM. The CDR3 extends over 15 amino acids. The CDR3 loop reads CASSLGGATYNEQFF. The CDR3 DNA sequence: TGTGCCAGCAGCCTCGGGGGGGCCACCTACAATGAGCAGTTCTTC.

The sample holds a few counts of this clone. This rearrangement joins TRBV5-4 to TRBJ2-7; tentative D call: TRBD1 (6 bases). CDR1 is SGHNT, CDR2 YYREEE, per germline (reference sequence). V gave up 5 bases and J gave up 5 bases, with 14 bases separating them. This CDR3 contains 13 residues. CDR3: CASRRQGSDEQYF. The CDR3 DNA reads TGTGCCAGCAGACGGCAGGGGAGCGACGAGCAGTACTTC.

This clone was found a few times. The chain carries TRBV11-3 and TRBJ1-6; possible D gene TRBD1, 6 bases. This CDR3 has 13 amino acids. In germline, CDR1 is SGHNT, CDR2 YENEEA. Trimming stripped 6 bases from V and 11 bases from J, with 14 bases between. The CDR3 bases are TGTGCCAGCAGGCAACAACAGGGTACACCCCTCCACTTT. Translation: CASRQQQGTPLHF.

This clone has only a few counts. The rearrangement links TRBV5-4 to TRBJ2-7, with D possibly called TRBD1 or TRBD2 (5 bases each). Between the trimmed V and J ends, which lost 4 bases and 2 bases, there was a span of 13 bases. Germline V lookup: CDR1 SGHNT, CDR2 YYREEE (reference sequence). The CDR3 is made up of 14 amino acids. CDR3 in DNA: TGTGCCAGCAGCCGCGCTGGGGGAACCTACGAGCAGTACTTC. Protein sequence: CASSRAGGTYEQYF. The full variable domain, completed using reference TRBV5-4 and TRBJ2-7, is ETGVTQSPTHLIKTRGQQVTLRCSSQSGHNTVSWYQQALGQGPQFIFQYYREEENGRGNFPPRFSGLQFPNYSSELNVNALELDDSALYLCASSRAGGTYEQYFGPGTRLTVT.

This clone was detected only a few times. The V gene is TRBV19, the J gene TRBJ2-5; D is unclear. The CDR3 sequence is 13 residues long. Looked up from germline, CDR1 is LNHDA and CDR2 is SQIVND (reference sequence). V gave up 5 bases and J gave up 4 bases, with 11 bases separating them. The chain's CDR3 is CASSSRRGETQYF. CDR3 DNA: TGTGCCAGTAGTTCCCGTAGAGGAGAGACCCAGTACTTC.

This rearrangement joins TRBV11-3 to TRBJ2-5; maybe TRBD2 (5 bases). Trimming removed 1 base from V and 7 bases from J, with 7 bases in between. This CDR3 contains 12 residues. CDR1 and CDR2 from the germline V gene are SGHNT and YENEEA. Here the CDR3 reads CASSLGSGTQYF. DNA for the CDR3: TGTGCCAGCAGCTTAGGGAGCGGGACCCAGTACTTC.

This clone was counted only a few times. V gene TRBV30 combines with J gene TRBJ2-7, with D possibly called TRBD1 or TRBD2 (6 bases each). Germline values: CDR1 GTSNPN, CDR2 SVGIG (reference sequence). V was pared by 1 base and J by 6 bases, with 13 bases between. The CDR3 covers 13 residues. The CDR3 DNA reads as TGTGCCTGGAGTGGTATGGGGGGCGGCGAGCAGTACTTC. This encodes CAWSGMGGGEQYF.